This entry lists 30 T cell receptor beta chains sequenced from one sample in a study of cytomegalovirus exposure and HLA in healthy donors (dated by TCRdb to 2016 to 2017). Library preparation was by the immunoSEQ multiplex PCR assay. For the multiplex PCR, a mixture combining 60 forward primers for TCR Vbeta segments and 13 reverse primers for TCR Jbeta segments was used. Here the immuneACCESS table is served through TCRdb, limited to in-frame sequences with V and J called. Missing clones are a known gap in these copies; in checked studies unresolved V genes cover under half, and the rest lacks a known reason. The sample records about 93,000 clones, 82% of which are singletons. 3% to 4% of the sample is taken by the ten largest. The sample taken for sequencing was PBMCs. These receptors were obtained from a man in his fifties or sixties in good health and CMV-seronegative.

CDR3 nucleotides: TGTGCCAGCAGTGAAGCGCAGAGGCGAGAGCAGTTCTTC. Translation gives CASSEAQRREQFF. The gene calls are TRBV6-1 and TRBJ2-1, with D unclear. The germline V and J ends were trimmed by 0 bases and 10 bases, with 10 bases remaining between them. This CDR3 has 13 amino acids. Germline loops: CDR1 MNHNS, CDR2 SASEGT.

The chain couples TRBV2 to TRBJ2-7, with D perhaps matching TRBD2 (5 bases). V was pared by 4 bases and J by 5 bases, with 18 bases between. CDR1 and CDR2 from the germline V gene are SNHLY and FYNNEI. This CDR3 is 15 amino acids long. The CDR3 bases are TGTGCCAGCAGTGGGGCCCCGGAAAGGAGGAACGAGCAGTACTTC. It codes for CASSGAPERRNEQYF.

The CDR3 protein is CASSLADRDYGYTF. The CDR3 nucleotides are TGTGCCAGCAGCTTGGCTGACAGGGACTATGGCTACACCTTC. The V call is TRBV5-4, the J call TRBJ1-2, with 7 bases identical to TRBD1. Germline V CDR1 and CDR2: SGHNT, YYREEE (reference sequence). The CDR3 runs to 14 residues. Trimming removed 0 bases from V and 3 bases from J; junction bases left unmatched: 2.

The V gene is TRBV5-1, the J gene TRBJ1-6; 8 bases match TRBD1. The CDR3 sequence is 19 residues long. V lost 4 bases to trimming and J lost 3 bases; unmatched junction nucleotides: 15. Per germline, CDR1 SGHRS and CDR2 YFSETQ. CDR3 sequence (DNA): TGCGCCAGCAGCGAAGGGTCCGGGACAGGCCTCCTCTATAATTCACCCCTCCACTTT. Encoded protein: CASSEGSGTGLLYNSPLHF. The full variable domain, its missing parts supplied by reference TRBV5-1 and TRBJ1-6, is KAGVTQTPRYLIKTRGQQVTLSCSPISGHRSVSWYQQTPGQGLQFLFEYFSETQRNKGNFPGRFSGRQFSNSRSEMNVSTLELGDSALYLCASSEGSGTGLLYNSPLHFGNGTRLTVT.

The V gene is TRBV9, the J gene TRBJ1-1; D might be TRBD1 (5 bases). Germline CDR1 reads SGDLS; CDR2 reads YYNGEE. Between the trimmed V and J ends, which lost 0 bases and 0 bases, there was a span of 9 bases. The CDR3 is 15 residues long. CDR3 in DNA: TGTGCCAGCAGCGTAGAGGGGTCTATGAACACTGAAGCTTTCTTT. Translated: CASSVEGSMNTEAFF.

By sample fraction, this clone is medium-sized. The chain is built from TRBV2 and TRBJ2-7, with TRBD1 as a possible D gene (6 bases). Germline assignment: CDR1 SNHLY and CDR2 FYNNEI. The CDR3 spans 14 residues. V lost 4 bases and J lost 5, with 15 bases in between. CDR3 loop: CASSATGSSDEQYF. DNA for the CDR3: TGTGCCAGCAGTGCTACAGGGTCCAGCGACGAGCAGTACTTC.

A single count supports this clone. The chain has TRBV9 and TRBJ2-7, with TRBD2 matching over 11 bases. J gave up 0 bases and V 4 bases, and 3 bases lay outside the gene matches. Germline V gives CDR1 SGDLS, CDR2 YYNGEE. The CDR3 is made up of 15 amino acids. The CDR3 region has the DNA TGTGCCAGCAGCCCTGGGACTAGCGGCTCCTACGAGCAGTACTTC. Translation gives CASSPGTSGSYEQYF.

The gene calls are TRBV4-1 and TRBJ2-6; a weak D match, TRBD1 (5 bases). Germline assignment: CDR1 MGHRA and CDR2 YSYEKL. This CDR3 spans 13 amino acids. V was trimmed by 9 bases and J by 0 bases, leaving 6 bases between them. The CDR3 reads CASRGSGANVLTF. In DNA form, the CDR3 reads TGCGCCAGTAGGGGCTCTGGGGCCAACGTCCTGACTTTC.

This clone showed up just once. The J gene is TRBJ2-1, the V gene TRBV6-5, with TRBD1 as a possible D gene (6 bases). The V gene lost 5 bases and the J gene lost 9 bases, with 14 bases spanning the gap. Germline assignment: CDR1 MNHEY and CDR2 SVGAGI. There are 13 residues in the CDR3. CDR3 sequence: CASSRTGIGEQFF. The DNA for the CDR3 is TGTGCCAGCAGTCGAACAGGGATAGGTGAGCAGTTCTTC.

The gene calls are TRBV5-4 and TRBJ2-3; 7 bases are shared with TRBD1. CDR3 length: 12 residues. With 5 bases clipped from V and 9 bases from J, the junction kept 6 bases outside the gene matches. CDR1 and CDR2 (germline): SGHNT, YYREEE (reference sequence). CDR3 bases: TGTGCCAGCAGAGAGGGGGCGTTGACGCAGTATTTT. Amino acid sequence: CASREGALTQYF. The variable domain in full, completed from reference TRBV5-4 and TRBJ2-3, reads ETGVTQSPTHLIKTRGQQVTLRCSSQSGHNTVSWYQQALGQGPQFIFQYYREEENGRGNFPPRFSGLQFPNYSSELNVNALELDDSALYLCASREGALTQYFGPGTRLTVL.

This clone was picked up a small number of times. This rearrangement joins TRBV5-6 to TRBJ2-3, with 8 nucleotides matching TRBD2. V shed 3 bases and J 2 bases; nucleotides not matched to a gene: 5. Looked up from germline, CDR1 is SGHDT and CDR2 is YYEEEE. This CDR3 is built from 15 residues. CDR3 in amino acids: CASSSGGGFTDTQYF. The CDR3 DNA follows: TGTGCCAGCAGCTCCGGGGGGGGATTCACAGATACGCAGTATTTT.

The CDR3 reads CAISDRTGTSGRGPYEQYF. DNA of the CDR3: TGTGCCATCAGTGATAGGACAGGGACCAGCGGGAGGGGTCCCTACGAGCAGTACTTC. V gene TRBV10-3 combines with J gene TRBJ2-5, with TRBD2 matching over 10 bases. TRBJ2-7 explains the end of the DNA better; the J call may be wrong. Germline V gene sequence: CDR1 ENHRY, CDR2 SYGVKD. The CDR3 spans 19 residues.

In this sample, this clone turned up a few times. The chain couples TRBV2 to TRBJ1-3; 7 bases align to TRBD1. V was clipped by 0 bases and J by 0 bases; unmatched bases: 20. This CDR3 spans 22 amino acids. Looked up from germline, CDR1 is SNHLY and CDR2 is FYNNEI. The CDR3 DNA reads TGTGCCAGCAGTGAAGCGGGACCCTCCCGGGACAGCCGCCCCGGCTCTGGAAACACCATATATTTT. It encodes CASSEAGPSRDSRPGSGNTIYF. The full variable domain, rest sourced from reference TRBV2 and TRBJ1-3, is EPEVTQTPSHQVTQMGQEVILRCVPISNHLYFYWYRQILGQKVEFLVSFYNNEISEKSEIFDDQFSVERPDGSNFTLKIRSTKLEDSAMYFCASSEAGPSRDSRPGSGNTIYFGEGSWLTVV.

The chain uses TRBV5-4 and TRBJ2-3; 10 nucleotides align to TRBD2. This CDR3 region has 19 residues. V trimming: 0 bases; J trimming: 3 bases; junction bases outside the gene matches: 13. The V gene's germline CDR1 is SGHNT and CDR2 YYREEE (reference sequence). The chain's CDR3 is CASSLEAPSGRKETDTQYF. The DNA for the CDR3 is TGTGCCAGCAGCTTGGAGGCCCCTAGCGGGAGAAAGGAGACAGATACGCAGTATTTT.

V and J are TRBV5-4 and TRBJ2-1; 14 nucleotides match TRBD2. Germline CDR1 SGHNT, CDR2 YYREEE (reference sequence). The CDR3 totals 16 residues. Unmatched junction bases numbered 6, after V lost 4 bases and J lost 6 bases. The CDR3 sequence: CASSPQTSGRGNEQFF. The CDR3 bases are TGTGCCAGCAGCCCCCAGACTAGCGGGAGGGGCAATGAGCAGTTCTTC. Full variable domain (missing parts from reference TRBV5-4 and TRBJ2-1): ETGVTQSPTHLIKTRGQQVTLRCSSQSGHNTVSWYQQALGQGPQFIFQYYREEENGRGNFPPRFSGLQFPNYSSELNVNALELDDSALYLCASSPQTSGRGNEQFFGPGTRLTVL.

This clone has just a few counts. The chain joins TRBV7-2 to TRBJ1-4, with D unclear. Per the germline V gene, CDR1 is SGHTA and CDR2 is FQGNSA. There are 14 residues in the CDR3. V was shortened by 1 base and J by 4 bases, with 7 bases between the two germline ends. The CDR3 sequence is CASSLEVSNEKLFF. CDR3 coding DNA: TGTGCCAGCAGCTTAGAAGTCAGTAATGAAAAACTGTTTTTT.

This clone came up once. J is TRBJ2-7 and V is TRBV30; D is perhaps TRBD2 (5 bases). CDR3 length equals 14 residues. Germline CDR1 and CDR2: GTSNPN and SVGIG (reference sequence). V was clipped by 0 bases and J by 9 bases, with 18 bases between them. CDR3 in DNA: TGTGCCTGGAGTGTACCTAGTCCGGGAAGTAGGCAGTACTTC. Its translation is CAWSVPSPGSRQYF.

The chain carries TRBV9 and TRBJ1-2; 9 bases map to TRBD1. This CDR3 spans 16 amino acids. CDR1 and CDR2 from the germline V gene are SGDLS and YYNGEE. After removal of 4 bases from V and 5 bases from J, the junction contained 12 bases not matched to a gene. The chain's CDR3 is CASSPGTGMGVYGYTF. The CDR3 coding sequence is TGTGCCAGCAGCCCAGGGACAGGGATGGGAGTGTATGGCTACACCTTC.

V is TRBV19 and J is TRBJ2-2; D gene ambiguous. Trimming pared 0 bases from V and 4 bases from J, leaving 9 bases between. The CDR3 runs to 15 residues. Germline V gives CDR1 LNHDA, CDR2 SQIVND (reference sequence). The CDR3 loop is CASSIDRPVTGELFF. The CDR3 DNA is TGTGCCAGTAGTATAGACAGGCCCGTCACCGGGGAGCTGTTTTTT. Supplemented by reference TRBV19 and TRBJ2-2, the full variable domain reads DGGITQSPKYLFRKEGQNVTLSCEQNLNHDAMYWYRQDPGQGLRLIYYSQIVNDFQKGDIAEGYSVSREKKESFPLTVTSAQKNPTAFYLCASSIDRPVTGELFFGEGSRLTVL.

The chain carries TRBV27 and TRBJ2-5; TRBD2 matches 8 bases. The better agreement between TRBJ2-7 and the DNA end casts doubt on the J call. Germline values: CDR1 MNHEY, CDR2 SMNVEV (reference sequence). The CDR3 has 14 amino acids. The CDR3 DNA reads TGTGCCAGCAGTCCCGGGACTAGTGGGCGCGAGCAGTACTTC. Translated: CASSPGTSGREQYF.

The chain couples TRBV5-3 to TRBJ1-5; D is undetermined. TRBV5-3 is labeled an ORF, and its function is uncertain. The CDR3 extends over 15 amino acids. Between the trimmed V and J ends, which lost 2 bases and 3 bases, there was a span of 12 bases. CDR3 nucleotide sequence: TGTGCCAGAAGCTTAAAACAGAACTTCAATCAGCCCCAGCATTTT. Its protein is CARSLKQNFNQPQHF.

The rearrangement links TRBV19 to TRBJ2-1, with 7 bases aligning to TRBD2. With V trimmed by 1 base and J by 9 bases, 9 bases remained unmatched. Per the germline V gene, CDR1 is LNHDA and CDR2 is SQIVND (reference sequence). CDR3 length equals 15 residues. Written as DNA, the CDR3 is TGTGCCAGTAGTATAGGGGGAGGGGTCGGAGTTGAGCAGTTCTTC. Translation gives CASSIGGGVGVEQFF.

The chain recombines TRBV9 with TRBJ2-7; 7 positions match TRBD1. V shed 4 bases and J 3 bases; nucleotides not matched to a gene: 7. This CDR3 has 14 residues. Germline V CDR1 and CDR2: SGDLS, YYNGEE. The DNA of the CDR3 is TGTGCCAGCAGCTACCGGGACAGAGACTACGAGCAGTACTTC. The encoded protein is CASSYRDRDYEQYF.

This clone was recorded once. The chain couples TRBV30 to TRBJ2-7; D possibly corresponds to TRBD2 (6 bases). The CDR3 totals 17 residues. V was trimmed by 2 bases and J by 7 bases, leaving 27 bases between them. CDR1 is GTSNPN, CDR2 SVGIG, per germline (reference sequence). The CDR3 reads CAWSFGAGYRRFREQYF. The CDR3 DNA reads TGTGCCTGGAGTTTCGGGGCGGGGTACAGGCGGTTTCGGGAGCAGTACTTC.

This chain joins TRBV28 and TRBJ2-1; 7 nucleotides align to TRBD2. Germline lookup yields CDR1 MDHEN and CDR2 SYDVKM. The CDR3 runs to 15 residues. The V and J ends lost 7 bases and 0 bases, in that order; junction bases with no gene match: 6. CDR3 sequence reads: CASILGGSSYNEQFF. The CDR3 nucleotides read TGTGCCAGCATCCTGGGGGGGAGCTCCTACAATGAGCAGTTCTTC.

This clone was observed a handful of times. V and J are TRBV28 and TRBJ2-1; 10 bases are a match to TRBD1. From germline, CDR1 is MDHEN and CDR2 SYDVKM. V shed 6 bases and J 3 bases; nucleotides not matched to a gene: 5. The CDR3 extends over 15 amino acids. The CDR3 reads CASRRTGGIYNEQFF. CDR3 DNA: TGTGCCAGCAGGCGGACAGGGGGTATCTACAATGAGCAGTTCTTC.

The CDR3 DNA sequence: TGTGCCAGCAGCTTGGGGCCTAGCGGGGCCTACAATGAGCAGTTCTTC. This gives the protein CASSLGPSGAYNEQFF. This rearrangement joins TRBV11-1 to TRBJ2-1; 9 bases are a match to TRBD2. Germline assignment: CDR1 SGHAT and CDR2 FQDESV (reference sequence). This CDR3 is 16 amino acids long. V gave up 3 bases and J gave up 2 bases; unmatched junction bases: 5.

The chain joins TRBV6-5 to TRBJ1-2; 8 bases align to TRBD1. Germline V gives CDR1 MNHEY, CDR2 SVGAGI. The trim removed 5 bases at V and 2 bases at J, leaving 7 bases unmatched. CDR3 length: 15 residues. The DNA for the CDR3 is TGTGCCAGCAGTCCCCGACAGGGGAAGAACTATGGCTACACCTTC. It translates to CASSPRQGKNYGYTF.

The J gene is TRBJ1-1, the V gene TRBV9; D possibly corresponds to TRBD1 (5 bases). The CDR3 is made up of 14 amino acids. V lost 2 bases and J lost 0, with 8 bases in between. Looked up from germline, CDR1 is SGDLS and CDR2 is YYNGEE. The CDR3 DNA follows: TGTGCCAGCAGCGTTGCAGGGATGAACACTGAAGCTTTCTTT. Its protein is CASSVAGMNTEAFF.

The gene calls are TRBV11-1 and TRBJ1-1; D ambiguous. Per germline, CDR1 SGHAT and CDR2 FQDESV (reference sequence). This CDR3 is 13 amino acids long. V was clipped by 2 bases and J by 3 bases, with 7 bases between them. This CDR3 is CASSLMGDTEAFF. The CDR3 bases are TGTGCCAGCAGCTTAATGGGAGACACTGAAGCTTTCTTT.